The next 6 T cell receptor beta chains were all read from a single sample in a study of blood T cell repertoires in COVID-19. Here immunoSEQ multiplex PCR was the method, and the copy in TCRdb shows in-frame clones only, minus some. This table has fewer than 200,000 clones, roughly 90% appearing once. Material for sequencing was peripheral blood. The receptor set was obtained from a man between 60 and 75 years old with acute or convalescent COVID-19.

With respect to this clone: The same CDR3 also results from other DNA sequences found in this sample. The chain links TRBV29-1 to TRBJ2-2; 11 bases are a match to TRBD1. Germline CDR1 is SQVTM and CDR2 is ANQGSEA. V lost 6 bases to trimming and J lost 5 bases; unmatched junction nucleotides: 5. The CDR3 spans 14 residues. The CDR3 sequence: CSVGQGAGTGELFF. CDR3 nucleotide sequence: TGCAGCGTCGGACAGGGGGCGGGGACCGGGGAGCTGTTTTTT.

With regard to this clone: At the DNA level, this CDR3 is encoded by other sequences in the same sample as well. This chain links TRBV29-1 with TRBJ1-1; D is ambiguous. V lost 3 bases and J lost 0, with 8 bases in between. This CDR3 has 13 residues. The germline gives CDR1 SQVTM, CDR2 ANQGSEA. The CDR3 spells CSVEEGLNTEAFF. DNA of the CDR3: TGCAGCGTTGAGGAGGGCCTGAACACTGAAGCTTTCTTT.

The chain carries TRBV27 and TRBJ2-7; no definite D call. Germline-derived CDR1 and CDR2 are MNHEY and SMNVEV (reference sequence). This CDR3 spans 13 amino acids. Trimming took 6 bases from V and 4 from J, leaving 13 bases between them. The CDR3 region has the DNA TGTGCCAGCAGGGCCACCTCCACGTACGAGCAGTACTTC. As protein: CASRATSTYEQYF.

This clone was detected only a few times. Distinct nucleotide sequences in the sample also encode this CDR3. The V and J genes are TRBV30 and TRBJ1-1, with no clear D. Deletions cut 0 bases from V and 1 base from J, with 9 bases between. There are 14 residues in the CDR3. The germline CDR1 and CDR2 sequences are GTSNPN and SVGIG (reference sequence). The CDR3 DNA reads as TGTGCCTGGAGTGTACAGTTGACGAACACTGAAGCTTTCTTT. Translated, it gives CAWSVQLTNTEAFF. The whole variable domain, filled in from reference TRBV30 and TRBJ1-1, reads SQTIHQWPATLVQPVGSPLSLECTVEGTSNPNLYWYRQAAGRGLQLLFYSVGIGQISSEVPQNLSASRPQDRQFILSSKKLLLSDSGFYLCAWSVQLTNTEAFFGQGTRLTVV.

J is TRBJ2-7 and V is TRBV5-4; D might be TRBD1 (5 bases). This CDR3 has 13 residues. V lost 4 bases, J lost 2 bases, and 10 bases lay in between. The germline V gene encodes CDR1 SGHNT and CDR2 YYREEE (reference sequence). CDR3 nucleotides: TGTGCCAGCAGCCCAACAGGCGCCTACGAGCAGTACTTC. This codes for CASSPTGAYEQYF. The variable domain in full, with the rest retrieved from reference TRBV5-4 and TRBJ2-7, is ETGVTQSPTHLIKTRGQQVTLRCSSQSGHNTVSWYQQALGQGPQFIFQYYREEENGRGNFPPRFSGLQFPNYSSELNVNALELDDSALYLCASSPTGAYEQYFGPGTRLTVT.

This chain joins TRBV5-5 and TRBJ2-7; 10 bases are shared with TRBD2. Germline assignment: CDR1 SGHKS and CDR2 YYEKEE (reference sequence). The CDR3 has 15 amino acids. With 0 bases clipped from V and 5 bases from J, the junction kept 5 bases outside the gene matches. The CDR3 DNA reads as TGTGCCAGCAGCTTGGAACTAGCGGGAACTAACGAGCAGTACTTC. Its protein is CASSLELAGTNEQYF.